Listed here are 10 T cell receptor beta chains from one sample, sequenced in a study of graft-versus-host responses after intestinal transplantation. The assay was immunoSEQ multiplex PCR, and TCRdb's table has in-frame clones only and misses some. The repertoire holds 100,000 to 120,000 clones, with just over 90% as singletons. These receptors have no known antigen. Sequencing used unstimulated CD8+ T cells sorted from spleen or lymph node cells, obtained before intestinal transplant. The receptors derive from a human donor who received an intestinal transplant.

This clone appeared a single time. The chain joins TRBV21-1 to TRBJ2-2; the DNA was not compared with TRBD1, the D call given in the table. TRBV21-1 is assigned pseudogene status. The CDR3 is 16 amino acids. In DNA, the CDR3 is TGTGCCAGCAGCAAAGAGCGGACAGGGGGCACCGGGGAGCTGTTTTTT. Protein product: CASSKERTGGTGELFF.

V is TRBV19 and J is TRBJ2-5; maybe TRBD2 (6 bases). The J call is in doubt because the DNA end fits TRBJ2-7 better. The CDR3 totals 12 residues. In germline, CDR1 is LNHDA, CDR2 SQIVND (reference sequence). As DNA, the CDR3 is TGTGCCAGTAGCGCCGGGGGCTACGAGCAGTACTTC. This sequence encodes CASSAGGYEQYF.

The V and J genes are TRBV2 and TRBJ2-1; 10 nucleotides agree with TRBD2. This CDR3 comprises 15 residues. CDR1 is SNHLY, CDR2 FYNNEI, per germline. Trimming removed 3 bases from V and 7 bases from J; junction bases left unmatched: 6. The CDR3 coding sequence is TGTGCCAGCAGTGAGGCTAGCGGGAGATTTAATGAGCAGTTCTTC. It translates to CASSEASGRFNEQFF.

The DNA for the CDR3 is TGTGCCAGCAGTGAATGGTCAGCGAACACTGAAGCTTTCTTT. It is translated as CASSEWSANTEAFF. V usage is TRBV2 and J usage is TRBJ1-1; no firm D call. This CDR3 spans 14 amino acids. The germline V gene encodes CDR1 SNHLY and CDR2 FYNNEI. V lost 2 bases and J lost 1, with 8 bases in between.

This clone was seen once. This chain connects TRBV12-1 to TRBJ1-5. TRBV12-1 is reported as a pseudogene. CDR3 length: 16 amino acids. CDR3 in DNA: TGTGCCAGCAGCTTTGCAGTGCCGGGGGACAATCAGCCCCAGCATTTT. Residues: CASSFAVPGDNQPQHF.

The chain is built from TRBV7-9 and TRBJ2-1; 9 bases are shared with TRBD2. The CDR3 totals 15 residues. Germline CDR1 SEHNR, CDR2 FQNEAQ (reference sequence). Germline trimming cut 2 bases from V and 9 bases from J; bases unmatched to any gene: 8. The CDR3 DNA sequence: TGTGCCAGCAGCTTAAAGGTAGCGGGAGAGGTTGAGCAGTTCTTC. Its protein product is CASSLKVAGEVEQFF.

The chain combines TRBV18 with TRBJ2-7, with 9 nucleotides matching TRBD1. After removal of 0 bases from V and 6 bases from J, the junction contained 6 bases not matched to a gene. The CDR3 covers 15 residues. Per the germline V gene, CDR1 is KGHSH and CDR2 is LQKENI. The CDR3 DNA reads as TGTGCCAGCTCACCACCGGGGACAGGGATTGGCGAGCAGTACTTC. Translating it yields CASSPPGTGIGEQYF.

The chain carries TRBV9 and TRBJ2-5; D not resolved. CDR3 size: 16 residues. Germline V gene sequence: CDR1 SGDLS, CDR2 YYNGEE. The V gene lost 0 bases and the J gene lost 5 bases, with 17 bases spanning the gap. For the CDR3, the DNA is TGTGCCAGCAGCGTAGTTGGCGATCCTTTGCGGGAGACCCAGTACTTC. The encoded protein is CASSVVGDPLRETQYF.

This sequence joins TRBV10-2 and TRBJ2-7, with D possibly matching TRBD1 (6 bases). From germline, CDR1 is WSHSY and CDR2 SAAADI. V was pared by 7 bases and J by 2 bases, with 21 bases between. This CDR3 is 16 amino acids long. In DNA, the CDR3 is TGCGCCAGCACCCAGGGGACGGCGCTTAACGCCTACGAGCAGTACTTC. Translated: CASTQGTALNAYEQYF.

The chain links TRBV10-2 to TRBJ2-7; D is undetermined. CDR3 length equals 13 residues. In germline, CDR1 is WSHSY, CDR2 SAAADI. The V end was cut by 8 bases, the J end by 6 bases, with 17 bases between. The CDR3 region has the DNA TGCGCCAGCTGCCTGTCTCTTCCGGGCGAGCAGTACTTC. Translating it yields CASCLSLPGEQYF.